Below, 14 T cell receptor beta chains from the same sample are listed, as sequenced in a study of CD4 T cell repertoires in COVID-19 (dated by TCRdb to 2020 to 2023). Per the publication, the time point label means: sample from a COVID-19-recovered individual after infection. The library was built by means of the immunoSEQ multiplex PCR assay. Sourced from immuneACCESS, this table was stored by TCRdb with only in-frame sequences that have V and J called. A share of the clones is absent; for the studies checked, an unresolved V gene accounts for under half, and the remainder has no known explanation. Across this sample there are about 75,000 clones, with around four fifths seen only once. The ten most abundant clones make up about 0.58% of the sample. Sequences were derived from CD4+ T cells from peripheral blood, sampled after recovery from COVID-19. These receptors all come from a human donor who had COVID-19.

The CDR3 region is CAISEWEDTDTQYF. The CDR3 bases are TGTGCCATCAGTGAGTGGGAAGACACAGATACGCAGTATTTT. The chain combines TRBV10-3 with TRBJ2-3; D is uncertain. Germline CDR1 reads ENHRY; CDR2 reads SYGVKD. V was cut by 1 base and J by 2 bases, with 7 bases left in between. This CDR3 contains 14 residues.

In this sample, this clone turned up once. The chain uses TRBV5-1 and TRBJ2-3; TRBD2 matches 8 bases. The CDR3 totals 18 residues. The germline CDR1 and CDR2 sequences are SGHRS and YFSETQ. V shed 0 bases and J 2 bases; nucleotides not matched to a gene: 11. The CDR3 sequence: CASSLAALAGGDTDTQYF. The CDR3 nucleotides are TGCGCCAGCAGCTTGGCAGCGCTAGCGGGCGGAGACACAGATACGCAGTATTTT.

In DNA, the CDR3 is TGTGCCAGCAGTTCCAAACCGGGCCCCAACAATGAGCAGTTCTTC. Translated: CASSSKPGPNNEQFF. This sequence joins TRBV6-5 and TRBJ2-1; D unresolved. Germline V lookup: CDR1 MNHEY, CDR2 SVGAGI. Trimming stripped 4 bases from V and 5 bases from J, with 15 bases between. CDR3 length: 15 residues.

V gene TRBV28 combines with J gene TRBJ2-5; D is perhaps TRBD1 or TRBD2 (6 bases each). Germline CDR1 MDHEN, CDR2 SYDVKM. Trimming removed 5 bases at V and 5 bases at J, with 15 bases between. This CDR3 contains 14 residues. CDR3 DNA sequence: TGTGCCAGCAGTCCCACGAGGGGGGCGGAGACCCAGTACTTC. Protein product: CASSPTRGAETQYF.

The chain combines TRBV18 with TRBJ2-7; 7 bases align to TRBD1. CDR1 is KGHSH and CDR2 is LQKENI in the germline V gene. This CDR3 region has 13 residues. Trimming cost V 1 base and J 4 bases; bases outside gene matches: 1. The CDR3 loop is CASSPRTGYEQYF. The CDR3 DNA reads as TGTGCCAGCTCACCACGGACAGGTTACGAGCAGTACTTC.

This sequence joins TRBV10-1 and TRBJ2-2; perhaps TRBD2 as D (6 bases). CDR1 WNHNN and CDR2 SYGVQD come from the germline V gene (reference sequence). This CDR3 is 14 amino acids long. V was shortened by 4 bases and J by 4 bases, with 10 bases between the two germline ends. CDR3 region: CASSVTGGTGELFF. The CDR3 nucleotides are TGCGCCAGCAGTGTCACCGGGGGCACCGGGGAGCTGTTTTTT.

CDR3 coding DNA: TGCAGCGTTGACGACATGTCCTTTAGGGGGCAGTACTTC. This translates into CSVDDMSFRGQYF. V usage is TRBV29-1 and J usage is TRBJ2-7; D is possibly TRBD1 (5 bases). Trimming shortened V by 3 bases and J by 9 bases, and 18 bases separated the two germline ends. CDR3 length: 13 residues. Germline V gene lookup returns CDR1 SQVTM and CDR2 ANQGSEA.

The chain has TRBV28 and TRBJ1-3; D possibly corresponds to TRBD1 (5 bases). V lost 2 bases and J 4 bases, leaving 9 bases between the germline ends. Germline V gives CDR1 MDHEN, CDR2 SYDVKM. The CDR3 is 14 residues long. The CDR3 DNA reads TGTGCCAGCAGTTTAAGAGGGGCGGGAAACACCATATATTTT. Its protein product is CASSLRGAGNTIYF.

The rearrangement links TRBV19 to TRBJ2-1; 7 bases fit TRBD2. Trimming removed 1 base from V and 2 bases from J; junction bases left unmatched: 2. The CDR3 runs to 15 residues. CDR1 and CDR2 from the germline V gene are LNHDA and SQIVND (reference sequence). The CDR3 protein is CASSIGSGPYNEQFF. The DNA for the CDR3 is TGTGCCAGTAGTATAGGTAGCGGGCCCTACAATGAGCAGTTCTTC. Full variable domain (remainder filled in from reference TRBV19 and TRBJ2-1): DGGITQSPKYLFRKEGQNVTLSCEQNLNHDAMYWYRQDPGQGLRLIYYSQIVNDFQKGDIAEGYSVSREKKESFPLTVTSAQKNPTAFYLCASSIGSGPYNEQFFGPGTRLTVL.

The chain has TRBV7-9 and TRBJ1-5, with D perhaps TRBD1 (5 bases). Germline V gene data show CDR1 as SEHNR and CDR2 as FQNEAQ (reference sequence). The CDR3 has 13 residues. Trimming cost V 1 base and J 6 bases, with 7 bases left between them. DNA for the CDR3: TGTGCCAGCAGCTTAGGCGGGGGTCAGCCCCAGCATTTT. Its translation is CASSLGGGQPQHF.

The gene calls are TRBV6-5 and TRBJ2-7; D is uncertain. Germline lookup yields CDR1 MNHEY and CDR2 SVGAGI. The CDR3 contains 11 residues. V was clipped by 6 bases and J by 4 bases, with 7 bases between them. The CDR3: CASRIGYEQYF. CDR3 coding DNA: TGTGCCAGCAGAATTGGATACGAGCAGTACTTC.

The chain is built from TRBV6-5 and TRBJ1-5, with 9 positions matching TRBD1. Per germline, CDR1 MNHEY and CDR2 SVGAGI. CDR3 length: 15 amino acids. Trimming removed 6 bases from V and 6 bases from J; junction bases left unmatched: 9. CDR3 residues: CASRTDRGHPQPQHF. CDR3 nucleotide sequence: TGTGCCAGCAGAACGGACAGGGGCCACCCTCAGCCCCAGCATTTT.

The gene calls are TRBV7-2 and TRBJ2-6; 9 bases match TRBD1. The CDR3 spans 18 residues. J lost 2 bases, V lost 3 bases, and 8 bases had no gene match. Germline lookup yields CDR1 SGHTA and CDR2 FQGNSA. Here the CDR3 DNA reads TGTGCCAGCAGCTTCCCGGGACAGGGTATGCCTGGGGCCAACGTCCTGACTTTC. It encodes CASSFPGQGMPGANVLTF.

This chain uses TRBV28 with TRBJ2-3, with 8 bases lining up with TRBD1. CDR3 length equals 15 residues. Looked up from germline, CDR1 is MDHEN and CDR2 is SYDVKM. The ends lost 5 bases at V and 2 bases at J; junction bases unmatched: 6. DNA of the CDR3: TGTGCCAGCAGTGGACAGGGAGCCGCCACAGATACGCAGTATTTT. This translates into CASSGQGAATDTQYF.